These 15 T cell receptor beta chains originate from one sample sequenced in a study of cytomegalovirus exposure and HLA in healthy donors. Primers included in the PCR were 60 Vbeta and 13 Jbeta primers. Libraries were prepared by immunoSEQ multiplex PCR; TCRdb keeps only in-frame clonotypes and omits some of them. The data show some 160,000 clones, around 84% seen once. Sequenced input: PBMCs. Receptors were obtained from a man aged 30 to 39 in good health and CMV-seropositive.

This chain links TRBV5-1 with TRBJ2-3, with 8 bases lining up with TRBD1. Looked up from germline, CDR1 is SGHRS and CDR2 is YFSETQ. Trimming removed 4 bases from V and 3 bases from J; junction bases left unmatched: 10. CDR3 size: 16 residues. The CDR3 loop reads CASSPEGQGGTDTQYF. CDR3 nucleotides: TGCGCCAGCAGCCCTGAAGGACAGGGTGGGACAGATACGCAGTATTTT.

The chain links TRBV2 to TRBJ2-7; 7 bases match TRBD1. The CDR3 totals 16 residues. Trimming cost V 6 bases and J 4 bases; bases outside gene matches: 15. Germline V lookup: CDR1 SNHLY, CDR2 FYNNEI. The CDR3 DNA sequence: TGTGCCAGCAGCACCCCTTTTTACAGGGGAAGATACGAGCAGTACGTC. It is translated as CASSTPFYRGRYEQYV.

This clone was found once. This rearrangement joins TRBV5-1 to TRBJ2-7; D possibly corresponds to TRBD2 (6 bases). This CDR3 contains 13 residues. Germline loops: CDR1 SGHRS, CDR2 YFSETQ. Trimming shortened V by 5 bases and J by 3 bases, and 12 bases separated the two germline ends. The CDR3: CASSWDSGYEQYV. DNA for the CDR3: TGCGCCAGCAGTTGGGACTCAGGCTACGAGCAGTACGTC.

The chain joins TRBV5-5 to TRBJ2-7; a possible D gene is TRBD2 (5 bases). The V gene's germline CDR1 is SGHKS and CDR2 YYEKEE (reference sequence). This CDR3 has 16 amino acids. The V and J ends lost 1 base and 4 bases respectively, with 18 bases between them. CDR3 protein: CASSLTRERIPYEQYV. In DNA form, the CDR3 reads TGTGCCAGCAGCTTGACTAGAGAGAGAATACCTTACGAGCAGTACGTC.

The chain recombines TRBV15 with TRBJ1-1; D is unclear. Germline V gene sequence: CDR1 LNHNV, CDR2 YYDKDF (reference sequence). The CDR3 contains 15 residues. The V end lost 1 base, the J end lost 0 bases, and 9 bases lay between the germline ends. CDR3 sequence reads: CATSRVADLNTEAFF. CDR3 coding DNA: TGTGCCACCAGCAGAGTGGCAGACTTGAACACTGAAGCTTTCTTT.

This sequence joins TRBV11-3 and TRBJ2-3, with D hard to call. The V gene lost 7 bases and the J gene lost 3 bases, with 8 bases spanning the gap. The CDR3 runs to 12 residues. Germline CDR1 and CDR2: SGHNT and YENEEA. CDR3 sequence (DNA): TGTGCCAGCAACGGAGTAACAGATACGCAGTATTTT. The encoded protein is CASNGVTDTQYF. Together with reference TRBV11-3 and TRBJ2-3, the CDR3 gives the full variable domain: EAGVVQSPRYKIIEKKQPVAFWCNPISGHNTLYWYLQNLGQGPELLIRYENEEAVDDSQLPKDRFSAERLKGVDSTLKIQPAELGDSAVYLCASNGVTDTQYFGPGTRLTVL.

The chain carries TRBV5-4 and TRBJ2-1; D unclear. The CDR3 totals 11 residues. CDR1 is SGHNT and CDR2 is YYREEE in the germline V gene (reference sequence). V dropped 3 bases and J dropped 5 bases, with 3 bases sitting between them. DNA of the CDR3: TGTGCCAGCAGCTCTCACAATGAGCAGTTCTTC. Protein: CASSSHNEQFF.

The J gene is TRBJ2-1, the V gene TRBV29-1; 10 positions match TRBD1. CDR1 is SQVTM, CDR2 ANQGSEA, per germline. This CDR3 spans 15 amino acids. The J segment lost 3 bases and the V segment lost 6 bases, leaving 8 bases of the junction unmatched. CDR3 DNA sequence: TGCAGCGTCATACCGGGACAGGGGCTCTACAATGAGCAGTTCTTC. As protein: CSVIPGQGLYNEQFF.

The genes are TRBV4-2 and TRBJ1-2; weak D call: TRBD1 (5 bases). This CDR3 contains 16 residues. The V end lost 0 bases, the J end lost 8 bases, and 19 bases lay between the germline ends. CDR1 is LGHNA and CDR2 is YNFKEQ in the germline V gene. In DNA form, the CDR3 reads TGTGCCAGCAGCCAAGATGCCCCCCGGGGACTCTACGGCTACACCTTC. Its protein is CASSQDAPRGLYGYTF.

The V gene is TRBV7-3, the J gene TRBJ2-7, with D uncertain. The CDR3 spans 18 residues. With 5 bases removed from V and 2 bases from J, the gap between germline ends came to 25 bases. The germline CDR1 and CDR2 sequences are SGHTA and FQGTGA. The CDR3 here is CASSPTETRRSGPYEQYV. The CDR3 DNA reads as TGTGCCAGCAGCCCCACCGAGACGCGACGGAGTGGCCCCTACGAGCAGTACGTC.

V is TRBV7-9 and J is TRBJ2-3; TRBD1 matches at 8 bases. V was pared by 5 bases and J by 6 bases, with 4 bases of the junction left unmatched. Germline CDR1 SEHNR, CDR2 FQNEAQ (reference sequence). The CDR3 length is 13 residues. Here the CDR3 DNA reads TGTGCCAGCAGCCCTTGGGACAGGGATACGCAGTATTTT. It encodes CASSPWDRDTQYF.

This chain uses TRBV2 with TRBJ1-5; weak D call: TRBD1 (5 bases). CDR1 and CDR2 from the germline V gene are SNHLY and FYNNEI. With 1 base removed from V and 0 bases from J, the gap between germline ends came to 7 bases. The CDR3 is made up of 15 amino acids. The CDR3 sequence is CASSEGGLSNQPQHF. As DNA, the CDR3 is TGTGCCAGCAGTGAAGGGGGACTTAGCAATCAGCCCCAGCATTTT.

The chain joins TRBV11-3 to TRBJ2-2; 12 bases match TRBD2. Germline assignment: CDR1 SGHNT and CDR2 YENEEA. V lost 5 bases and J lost 4; bases outside the gene matches: 8. This CDR3 is 17 amino acids long. The CDR3 nucleotides read TGTGCCAGCAGCGACCGACTAGCGGGAGCGGTCACCGGGGAGCTGTTTTTT. This sequence encodes CASSDRLAGAVTGELFF.

The rearrangement joins TRBV5-1 to TRBJ2-2; 10 positions agree with TRBD2. V gave up 1 base and J gave up 3 bases; unmatched junction bases: 3. Germline V gives CDR1 SGHRS, CDR2 YFSETQ. There are 16 residues in the CDR3. CDR3 nucleotides: TGCGCCAGCAGCTTGCTAGCGGGAGATGACACCGGGGAGCTGTTTTTT. It translates to CASSLLAGDDTGELFF.

The chain recombines TRBV7-2 with TRBJ1-1; D gene ambiguous. In germline, CDR1 is SGHTA, CDR2 FQGNSA. The CDR3 is 13 amino acids. V lost 1 base and J 5 bases, leaving 8 bases between the germline ends. The DNA for the CDR3 is TGTGCCAGCAGCTTAGGAGGCATGACTGAAGCTTTCTTT. Translating gives CASSLGGMTEAFF.